Shown below are 22 T cell receptor beta chains from a single sample sequenced in a study of beta chain features in type 1 diabetes. Of the isolated RNA, all was reverse transcribed, and so the sequenced material was expressed TCRB transcripts. TCRdb's table, derived via immunoSEQ multiplex PCR, lists solely in-frame clones and lacks some. The sample has about 230,000 clones; 9.6% are singletons. The specimen was naive CD4+ T cells from blood. Receptors originate from a woman under 30 in good health.

This sequence joins TRBV7-9 and TRBJ2-2; 9 bases map to TRBD1. The length of the CDR3 is 16 residues. V dropped 4 bases and J dropped 7; count of bases not matched to a gene: 10. Germline V lookup: CDR1 SEHNR, CDR2 FQNEAQ (reference sequence). Here the CDR3 DNA reads TGTGCCAGCAGCTCTCTACAGGGGGCGCAAAGCGGGGAGCTGTTTTTT. Translated, it gives CASSSLQGAQSGELFF. Combining the CDR3 with reference TRBV7-9 and TRBJ2-2 gives the whole variable domain DTGVSQNPRHKITKRGQNVTFRCDPISEHNRLYWYRQTLGQGPEFLTYFQNEAQLEKSRLLSDRFSAERPKGSFSTLEIQRTEQGDSAMYLCASSSLQGAQSGELFFGEGSRLTVL.

V gene TRBV9 combines with J gene TRBJ1-5; D may be TRBD1 (5 bases). This CDR3 contains 15 residues. The germline V gene encodes CDR1 SGDLS and CDR2 YYNGEE. The V end lost 0 bases, the J end lost 1 base, and 8 bases lay between the germline ends. In DNA form, the CDR3 reads TGTGCCAGCAGCGTAGACGGGGGAAGCAATCAGCCCCAGCATTTT. Translating gives CASSVDGGSNQPQHF.

This clone was picked up a small number of times. This chain joins TRBV10-3 and TRBJ1-1; 7 bases are a match to TRBD1. The V segment lost 5 bases and the J segment 1 base; nucleotides outside the gene matches: 7. Germline CDR1 ENHRY, CDR2 SYGVKD. The CDR3 spans 15 residues. The CDR3: CAISSRQGGNTEAFF. The CDR3 DNA is TGTGCCATCAGTTCCCGACAGGGAGGGAACACTGAAGCTTTCTTT.

This clone appeared a few times. The CDR3 DNA follows: TGCGCCAGCAGCACAGGGACAGCTTTAAACTATGGCTACACCTTC. This gives the protein CASSTGTALNYGYTF. This rearrangement joins TRBV5-1 to TRBJ1-2, with 7 bases identical to TRBD1. This CDR3 is 15 amino acids long. V shed 4 bases and J 2 bases; nucleotides not matched to a gene: 8. The V gene's germline CDR1 is SGHRS and CDR2 YFSETQ.

This clone was counted between two and nine times. This chain joins TRBV9 and TRBJ2-7, with D maybe TRBD1 (6 bases). Germline V lookup: CDR1 SGDLS, CDR2 YYNGEE. The germline V and J ends were trimmed by 0 bases and 4 bases, with 17 bases remaining between them. This CDR3 comprises 16 residues. The chain's CDR3 is CASSVGVQGKGYEQYF. CDR3 nucleotide sequence: TGTGCCAGCAGCGTAGGGGTGCAGGGGAAAGGGTACGAGCAGTACTTC.

The chain combines TRBV19 with TRBJ2-3, with TRBD1 as a possible D gene (6 bases). The CDR3 runs 14 residues. V lost 3 bases and J 2 bases, leaving 9 bases between the germline ends. CDR1 LNHDA and CDR2 SQIVND come from the germline V gene (reference sequence). CDR3 nucleotides: TGTGCCAGTAGTATGGACAGATTCACAGATACGCAGTATTTT. Protein sequence: CASSMDRFTDTQYF.

The gene calls are TRBV4-2 and TRBJ1-1; D remains ambiguous. V gave up 5 bases and J gave up 0 bases, with 7 bases separating them. The germline gives CDR1 LGHNA, CDR2 YNFKEQ. This CDR3 contains 13 residues. The CDR3 DNA sequence: TGTGCCAGCAGCGGGCATTTGAACACTGAAGCTTTCTTT. Protein product: CASSGHLNTEAFF.

This clone appeared a few times. V gene TRBV6-5 combines with J gene TRBJ1-2, with 9 bases matching TRBD1. The CDR3 is 15 residues long. CDR1 is MNHEY and CDR2 is SVGAGI in the germline V gene. The trim removed 6 bases at V and 8 bases at J, leaving 13 bases unmatched. CDR3 sequence: CASRLRGQGTEGYTF. CDR3 nucleotides: TGTGCCAGCAGACTCCGAGGACAGGGGACGGAAGGCTACACCTTC.

This clone was found a few times. This chain connects TRBV2 to TRBJ1-5; no clear D. Germline V lookup: CDR1 SNHLY, CDR2 FYNNEI. This CDR3 contains 13 residues. Trimming pared 3 bases from V and 4 bases from J, leaving 7 bases between. The CDR3 loop is CASSERSNQPQHF. In DNA form, the CDR3 reads TGTGCCAGCAGTGAGAGGTCTAATCAGCCCCAGCATTTT.

This clone was counted only a few times. The gene calls are TRBV19 and TRBJ1-2; D is unclear. V gave up 5 bases and J gave up 2 bases, with 12 bases separating them. CDR1 LNHDA and CDR2 SQIVND come from the germline V gene (reference sequence). There are 14 residues in the CDR3. The CDR3 sequence: CASSPRGGNYGYTF. The CDR3 coding sequence is TGTGCCAGTAGTCCCCGAGGAGGGAACTATGGCTACACCTTC.

The rearrangement links TRBV6-6 to TRBJ2-1, with TRBD2 matching over 9 bases. Per germline, CDR1 MNHNY and CDR2 SVGAGI (reference sequence). J lost 7 bases, V lost 2 bases, and 6 bases had no gene match. The CDR3 contains 15 residues. The CDR3, as DNA: TGTGCCAGCAGTTACCGCGGGGGGGCTCGGAATGAGCAGTTCTTC. This encodes CASSYRGGARNEQFF.

This clone has a handful of counts. The rearrangement links TRBV19 to TRBJ2-5; a possible D gene is TRBD2 (6 bases). Per the germline V gene, CDR1 is LNHDA and CDR2 is SQIVND (reference sequence). This CDR3 has 12 amino acids. CDR3 in amino acids: CATGAGTETQYF. CDR3 bases: TGTGCTACCGGCGCGGGGACAGAGACCCAGTACTTC.

This clone was observed a handful of times. The chain carries TRBV6-6 and TRBJ2-3; TRBD2 matches at 12 bases. Germline lookup yields CDR1 MNHNY and CDR2 SVGAGI (reference sequence). CDR3 length: 16 amino acids. The V and J ends lost 6 bases and 2 bases, in that order; junction bases with no gene match: 6. In DNA, the CDR3 is TGTGCCAGCAGCCGGACTAGCGGGAAGACCACAGATACGCAGTATTTT. As protein: CASSRTSGKTTDTQYF.

This clone was found a few times. The chain links TRBV30 to TRBJ2-5; a possible D gene is TRBD1 (5 bases). CDR3 size: 14 residues. Trimming shortened V by 2 bases and J by 3 bases, and 13 bases separated the two germline ends. Germline V lookup: CDR1 GTSNPN, CDR2 SVGIG (reference sequence). The CDR3 spells CAWSKPGREETQYF. The CDR3 bases are TGTGCCTGGAGTAAACCTGGCAGGGAAGAGACCCAGTACTTC.

The rearrangement uses TRBV5-4 and TRBJ1-6; 9 positions match TRBD1. The CDR3 is made up of 17 amino acids. Germline CDR1 is SGHNT and CDR2 is YYREEE (reference sequence). V shed 0 bases, J shed 7 bases, and the junction held 8 bases outside the gene matches. CDR3 sequence: CASSLEQGARQNSPLHF. The CDR3 nucleotides read TGTGCCAGCAGCTTGGAACAGGGGGCGCGCCAAAATTCACCCCTCCACTTT.

This clone was counted between two and nine times. The chain has TRBV2 and TRBJ2-1; D possibly corresponds to TRBD1 (6 bases). From germline, CDR1 is SNHLY and CDR2 FYNNEI. Trimming removed 9 bases from V and 2 bases from J, with 17 bases in between. This CDR3 comprises 15 residues. The CDR3 sequence is CASQIGQKTYNEQFF. CDR3 bases: TGTGCCAGTCAAATAGGACAGAAAACCTACAATGAGCAGTTCTTC. Complete variable domain (other parts from reference TRBV2 and TRBJ2-1): EPEVTQTPSHQVTQMGQEVILRCVPISNHLYFYWYRQILGQKVEFLVSFYNNEISEKSEIFDDQFSVERPDGSNFTLKIRSTKLEDSAMYFCASQIGQKTYNEQFFGPGTRLTVL.

The sample holds a few counts of this clone. This sequence joins TRBV5-1 and TRBJ1-1, with 9 bases matching TRBD1. J gave up 1 base and V 4 bases, and 8 bases lay outside the gene matches. Germline-derived CDR1 and CDR2 are SGHRS and YFSETQ. CDR3 length equals 16 residues. The CDR3 DNA reads as TGCGCCAGCAGCCCGACAGGGGGACCCCAGAACACTGAAGCTTTCTTT. This translates into CASSPTGGPQNTEAFF.

The chain carries TRBV6-4 and TRBJ1-2; weak D call: TRBD1 (5 bases). The length of the CDR3 is 13 residues. Germline assignment: CDR1 MRHNA and CDR2 SNTAGT. V was trimmed by 4 bases and J by 4 bases, leaving 10 bases between them. CDR3 sequence reads: CASSGGPGYGYTF. Here the CDR3 DNA reads TGTGCCAGCAGTGGGGGCCCCGGCTATGGCTACACCTTC.

The J gene is TRBJ1-5, the V gene TRBV6-1; 7 nucleotides match TRBD1. The germline gives CDR1 MNHNS, CDR2 SASEGT. The J segment lost 13 bases and the V segment lost 6 bases, leaving 9 bases of the junction unmatched. The CDR3 sequence is 12 residues long. CDR3 region: CASRRDSGLQHF. Here the CDR3 DNA reads TGTGCCAGCAGAAGGGACAGTGGCCTACAGCATTTT.

The table lists this clone with a count of one. The rearrangement links TRBV18 to TRBJ1-5; D is undetermined. V lost 3 bases to trimming and J lost 5 bases, with 14 bases between them. CDR1 is KGHSH and CDR2 is LQKENI in the germline V gene. The CDR3 totals 15 residues. CDR3 in DNA: TGTGCCAGCTCACCTGGTGTCGGGGTCGATCAGCCCCAGCATTTT. Its translation is CASSPGVGVDQPQHF.

The chain links TRBV5-1 to TRBJ1-2; 7 nucleotides line up with TRBD1. CDR1 and CDR2 from the germline V gene are SGHRS and YFSETQ. This CDR3 has 14 amino acids. V lost 4 bases to trimming and J lost 2 bases; unmatched junction nucleotides: 5. CDR3 DNA sequence: TGCGCCAGCAGCCTGAGGACAGGAAACTATGGCTACACCTTC. It yields the protein CASSLRTGNYGYTF.

CDR3 sequence (DNA): TGCGCCAGCAGCTTGGGGCCCTCAGGGACACCCCCTGGAGAGACCCAGTACTTC. Encoded protein: CASSLGPSGTPPGETQYF. The rearrangement links TRBV5-1 to TRBJ2-5; D may be TRBD1 (6 bases). The CDR3 spans 18 residues. Per the germline V gene, CDR1 is SGHRS and CDR2 is YFSETQ. Trimming removed 0 bases at V and 4 bases at J, with 22 bases between.